This TCR beta chain is from a study of regulatory T cells in long-lasting Graves disease (dated by TCRdb to the early 2020s). As for the study more broadly: Antithyroid drugs had been taken for less than 3 months by newly diagnosed Graves' disease patients. TCR sequencing covered 13 persistent and roughly 20 newly diagnosed Graves' disease patients, 33 samples in total. This study used TCR sequencing and RNA sequencing of peripheral blood to compare persistent Graves' disease patients against newly diagnosed Graves' disease patients. The study was conducted in China and was registered as a clinical trial.

For CDR1 and CDR2, the germline V gene (reference sequence) lists LNHDA and SQIVND. From the cysteine up to the phenylalanine, the CDR3 has a length of 13 residues. Just the 39-base CDR3 DNA is kept, in frame starting at base 1. V is pared back by 3 bases and J by 7 bases, with 10 bases lying between the germline termini. Study-level results and caveats: Lower TCR Shannon entropy and fewer highly expanded clones were observed in persistent Graves' disease patients than in newly diagnosed patients, which suggested clonal expansion. A larger number of public clonotypes was shared among persistent patients (more than 2,500) than among newly diagnosed patients (roughly 980). The study examined only peripheral blood because the primary lesion, thyroid tissue, could not be accessed. The small sample size was acknowledged by the authors as a limitation that may reduce accuracy. TRBV28, TRBJ1-2 and TRBJ2-5 were preferentially used in persistent disease, while TRBV20-1 and TRBJ2-1 were favored in newly diagnosed disease. Sequencing and analysis were restricted to the TCR beta chain.

Libraries were prepared through multiplex PCR. Sequenced using an Illumina HiSeq 4000. TCR beta libraries were built with iRepertoire HTBI primers and Arm-PCR amplification of CDR3 regions. Before sequencing, the PCR products went through gel purification. Turning to the authors' computational methods: A total of fewer than 65 TRBV and some 15 TRBJ segments were identified across samples and were used for gene usage analysis of CDR3 amino acid clonotypes. COPE and FqMerger were used to merge filtered high-quality paired reads into contigs. BLAST was used to align contigs to IMGT TRBV, TRBD and TRBJ reference genes, with CDR3 defined following IMGT. Any clonotype with a frequency above 0.1% was counted as a highly expanded clone. Shannon entropy was used to measure repertoire diversity, and the Gini coefficient was used to measure V-J evenness. Public clonotypes were defined as clonotypes shared by more than one individual. TCRdb handled the public reads itself, with Q25 trimming in fastp and clone calling in MiXCR, and kept productive beta chains. CDR3 protein sequences are deduplicated, and each keeps its most common genes and DNA. The V and J calls come from TCRdb's annotation, not from the publication. Here the sample has about 540,000 distinct CDR3 sequences; about 13% occur a single time. The top ten clones comprise roughly 9.7% of the sample.

This sample's time point label indicates: newly diagnosed GD, antithyroid drugs for less than 3 months. For both TCR sequencing and RNA sequencing, RNA was extracted from PBMCs in TRIzol. Graves' disease was diagnosed according to American Thyroid Association guidelines. The patients came from an endocrinology department in Xi'an, China. Each patient gave around 9 milliliters of peripheral blood, collected in an EDTA anticoagulant tube. PBMCs were isolated by Ficoll Paque Plus density gradient separation without further T cell sorting. An Agilent 2100 Bioanalyzer and agarose gel were used to check RNA quality, and a NanoDrop 2000 was used to measure RNA concentration. At least ten counts were recorded for this clonotype. The antigen this receptor binds is unknown. It has no much larger one-base neighbor in the sample; base qualities were not kept. This sample was shared with a second study, whose subject was T cells in Graves' hyperthyroidism and ophthalmopathy. As noted in the second study: Stable Graves' hyperthyroidism was defined as the absence of progression to ophthalmopathy over 18 months of follow-up. Hyperthyroidism patients were newly diagnosed, with disease duration under 2 months, and aged 18 to 65 years. Patients with uncontrolled infections, other autoimmune diseases, pregnancy or lactation were excluded. Clinical symptoms, serum thyroxine and TRAb, thyroid ultrasound, and orbital computed tomography formed the basis for the diagnoses. For the first round of RT-PCR on the TCR CDR3, the HTBI primer set was used together with the Qiagen OneStep RT-PCR kit. Most expanded thyroid clonotypes (frequency above 0.001) were also detected in blood, suggesting blood repertoires may reflect thyroid immune responses. Ophthalmopathy was separated from stable hyperthyroidism by a 13 V-J signature model, with around 90% sensitivity and roughly 81% specificity obtained in cross-validation and 80%/75% obtained in testing. In validation, the model predicted progression to ophthalmopathy with 55% to 71% sensitivity and around 72% specificity, a median of about 6 months before onset. TCR V-J signatures able to tell the groups apart were searched for in a discovery cohort of 90 to 100 patients, of whom over 40 had Graves' ophthalmopathy and about 60 had stable Graves' hyperthyroidism. An independent validation cohort of about 20 hyperthyroidism patients and over 15 patients who later progressed to ophthalmopathy tested prospective prediction of ophthalmopathy. The approximately 90 discovery patients were divided at random into training and test sets in a 7:3 ratio. In addition, the study compared T-cell repertoires in thyroid tissue and in blood from several Graves' hyperthyroidism patients. After sampling, hyperthyroidism patients received methimazole starting at 30 mg daily, and ophthalmopathy patients received high-dose intravenous methylprednisolone. The libraries were constructed in a second round of multiplex PCR and then size-selected and purified. Libraries were sequenced paired-end with 100 bp reads on an Illumina HiSeq2000. SOAPnuke was used to process the raw data, removing reads that contained adapters or uncalled bases, had a mean Phred below 15, or lacked an exact match to the constant primer or identifier. COPE v1.2.5 was used to merge high-quality paired reads, and clonotypes were defined as unique nucleotide sequences. Clonotypes were aligned to IMGT TRBV, TRBD and TRBJ reference segments using MiTCR v1.1. Only V-J combinations with frequency above 0.0001, covering 99.2% of repertoires, were analysed. The TCS score was defined as the ratio of F50 (clonal expansion) to E x V (chaos), calculated using BLOSUM62-based TCRdist between CDR3 peptides within each V-J. Welch's t-statistics and random forest reduced some 510 V-J features to under 15, which were used in a naive Bayes classifier (R e1071). No statistical method was used to set the sample size in advance, and investigators knew the group allocation. The paper reports TCR Vbeta CDR3 sequencing of 140 or so peripheral blood samples: around 45 ophthalmopathy, around 80 hyperthyroidism and around 17 progressor patients.

The receptor comes from a man between 25 and 39 years old with Graves disease. Donor details come from another sample of the same person, matched by shared clones. Sequencing used peripheral blood mononuclear cells (PBMCs), obtained at new diagnosis, from a patient treated with antithyroid drugs. This chain joins TRBV19 to TRBJ2-4; the D assignment is uncertain and may be TRBD1 or TRBD2, with 5 bases supporting each. The CDR3 region: CASSIQGVNIQYF. The DNA reads TGTGCCAGTAGTATCCAGGGAGTCAACATTCAGTACTTC.